Below are 24 T cell receptor beta chains sequenced from a single sample in a study of regulatory T cells in long-lasting Graves disease. According to the study, TCR beta libraries were built with iRepertoire HTBI primers and CDR3-region Arm-PCR. TCRdb re-called the multiplex PCR reads through MiXCR, storing one row per CDR3 protein. This sample has 400,000 to 500,000 distinct CDR3 sequences, with approximately 16% found just once. As for time point: newly diagnosed GD, antithyroid drugs for less than 3 months. PBMCs provided the RNA from which the TCR library was made. These data were likewise used in another study, on T cells in Graves' hyperthyroidism and ophthalmopathy.

The sample here was peripheral blood mononuclear cells (PBMCs), taken at new diagnosis, from a patient treated with antithyroid drugs. The receptor set was obtained from a woman under 30 with Graves disease.

V is TRBV7-9 and J is TRBJ2-2; D call uncertain. Germline V gene sequence: CDR1 SEHNR, CDR2 FQNEAQ (reference sequence). The CDR3 sequence is 17 residues long. Trimming shortened V by 2 bases and J by 4 bases, and 17 bases separated the two germline ends. The CDR3 here is CASSLLAQTRTTGELFF. As DNA, the CDR3 is TGTGCCAGCAGCTTATTAGCCCAGACCCGAACCACCGGGGAGCTGTTTTTT.

This clonotype showed up just a few times. CDR3 amino acids: CASRHRGGTNLNTEAFF. CDR3 DNA: TGTGCCAGCAGGCACCGGGGCGGGACAAATCTAAACACTGAAGCTTTCTTT. The chain carries TRBV6-1 and TRBJ1-1, with a possible D match to TRBD1 (6 bases). The germline CDR1 and CDR2 sequences are MNHNS and SASEGT. V lost 6 bases and J lost 2, with 22 bases in between. This CDR3 contains 17 residues.

The chain uses TRBV29-1 and TRBJ2-5, with D possibly being TRBD1 or TRBD2 (5 bases each). CDR3 length: 13 residues. V was trimmed by 6 bases and J by 1 base, leaving 12 bases between them. Germline-derived CDR1 and CDR2 are SQVTM and ANQGSEA. DNA of the CDR3: TGCAGCGTCAGACAGAGGGCCCAAGAGACCCAGTACTTC. Translating it yields CSVRQRAQETQYF.

There are a few counts of this clonotype. The chain combines TRBV6-9 with TRBJ2-7, with TRBD2 matching over 8 bases. CDR3 size: 12 residues. V shed 3 bases, J shed 5 bases, and the junction held 0 bases outside the gene matches. Germline CDR1 is MNHGY and CDR2 is SVAAGI. The DNA for the CDR3 is TGTGCCAGCAGTTACGGGAGGGACGAGCAGTACTTC. Translation: CASSYGRDEQYF.

This clonotype appeared a few times. The chain joins TRBV20-1 to TRBJ1-6; TRBD1 is a possible D gene (6 bases). Germline V gene data show CDR1 as DFQATT and CDR2 as SNEGSKA (reference sequence). V was shortened by 1 base and J by 4 bases, with 8 bases between the two germline ends. This CDR3 is built from 14 residues. CDR3 nucleotides: TGCAGTGCTAGAGCGCAGGGGTATAATTCACCCCTCCACTTT. Translating gives CSARAQGYNSPLHF.

At least ten counts were recorded for this clonotype. This rearrangement joins TRBV2 to TRBJ1-5; tentative D call: TRBD1 (6 bases). Germline V lookup: CDR1 SNHLY, CDR2 FYNNEI. The CDR3 has 13 residues. V was pared by 8 bases and J by 7 bases, with 15 bases between. The CDR3 here is CASQNRVRQPQHF. The CDR3 DNA reads TGTGCCAGCCAGAACAGGGTTAGGCAGCCCCAGCATTTT.

In this sample, this clonotype turned up many times. The chain joins TRBV7-8 to TRBJ2-1; TRBD1 or TRBD2 may be the D gene (5 bases each). The V end lost 5 bases, the J end lost 14 bases, and 10 bases lay between the germline ends. The length of the CDR3 is 10 residues. Per germline, CDR1 SGHVS and CDR2 FQNEAQ. The CDR3 coding sequence is TGTGCCAGCAGCGGGACCGAGGAGTTCTTC. This translates into CASSGTEEFF.

This clonotype was observed at least ten times. The chain links TRBV3-1 to TRBJ2-3; 8 bases map to TRBD2. CDR1 and CDR2 (germline): LGHDT, YNNKEL (reference sequence). The trim removed 4 bases at V and 2 bases at J, leaving 8 bases unmatched. The CDR3 totals 16 residues. This CDR3 reads CASSPELAALTDTQYF. CDR3 DNA: TGTGCCAGCAGCCCTGAACTAGCGGCACTCACAGATACGCAGTATTTT.

This clonotype was found a few times. The genes are TRBV2 and TRBJ2-1, with 9 bases aligning to TRBD2. With 3 bases clipped from V and 7 bases from J, the junction kept 7 bases outside the gene matches. In germline, CDR1 is SNHLY, CDR2 FYNNEI. This CDR3 region has 15 residues. The CDR3 coding sequence is TGTGCCAGCAGTGATGAAGCGGGAGGTGCTAATGAGCAGTTCTTC. Its protein is CASSDEAGGANEQFF. Full variable domain (rest looked up from reference TRBV2 and TRBJ2-1): EPEVTQTPSHQVTQMGQEVILRCVPISNHLYFYWYRQILGQKVEFLVSFYNNEISEKSEIFDDQFSVERPDGSNFTLKIRSTKLEDSAMYFCASSDEAGGANEQFFGPGTRLTVL.

The rearrangement joins TRBV4-1 to TRBJ1-6; D is unclear. V lost 0 bases and J lost 9, with 15 bases in between. The length of the CDR3 is 16 residues. Germline V CDR1 and CDR2: MGHRA, YSYEKL. Here the CDR3 reads CASSQEGGLGVSPLHF. Written as DNA, the CDR3 is TGCGCCAGCAGCCAAGAGGGCGGACTTGGGGTTTCACCCCTCCACTTT.

A word on this clonotype: A much larger clone differs by one base, so this may be a read error. The gene calls are TRBV27 and TRBJ2-7; possibly TRBD2 for D (5 bases). CDR3 length: 17 residues. CDR1 is MNHEY, CDR2 SMNVEV, per germline (reference sequence). V was cut by 4 bases and J by 0 bases, with 19 bases left in between. The CDR3 DNA sequence: TGTGCCAGCAGTTCCCCCCCCACTAGTTGGAGCTCCTACGAGCAGTACTTC. This codes for CASSSPPTSWSSYEQYF.

J is TRBJ1-5 and V is TRBV19; possible D gene TRBD1, 6 bases. Per germline, CDR1 LNHDA and CDR2 SQIVND (reference sequence). The CDR3 extends over 16 amino acids. The ends were cut back, 5 bases at V and 3 bases at J, with 17 bases in the middle. DNA for the CDR3: TGTGCCAGTAGTCCCACGACAGGTGACCTCAATCAGCCCCAGCATTTT. This sequence encodes CASSPTTGDLNQPQHF.

Many counts were recorded for this clonotype. The chain carries TRBV11-2 and TRBJ2-3; a weak D match, TRBD2 (6 bases). CDR3 size: 13 residues. Germline V gene data show CDR1 as SGHAT and CDR2 as FQNNGV. V was clipped by 5 bases and J by 2 bases, with 8 bases between them. CDR3 sequence: CASSTSYTDTQYF. The CDR3 DNA reads as TGTGCCAGCAGCACTAGCTACACAGATACGCAGTATTTT.

V is TRBV20-1 and J is TRBJ1-5; weak D call: TRBD1 (6 bases). Germline loops: CDR1 DFQATT, CDR2 SNEGSKA (reference sequence). Deletions cut 0 bases from V and 6 bases from J, with 6 bases between. CDR3 length: 12 residues. CDR3 region: CSAREGAQPQHF. CDR3 DNA sequence: TGCAGTGCTAGAGAGGGGGCTCAGCCCCAGCATTTT.

This clonotype occurred many times. The rearrangement joins TRBV3-1 to TRBJ1-1; no reliable D call. CDR1 is LGHDT and CDR2 is YNNKEL in the germline V gene (reference sequence). The CDR3 is 14 residues long. The ends were cut back, 7 bases at V and 0 bases at J, with 12 bases in the middle. CDR3 sequence: CASTMGGVNTEAFF. The CDR3 DNA is TGTGCCAGCACGATGGGTGGGGTGAACACTGAAGCTTTCTTT.

This clonotype appeared many times. This rearrangement joins TRBV28 to TRBJ2-7, with D perhaps matching TRBD2 (5 bases). Germline CDR1 and CDR2: MDHEN and SYDVKM. V was trimmed by 5 bases and J by 3 bases, leaving 14 bases between them. The CDR3 contains 14 residues. The CDR3 here is CASSPGVGFYEQYF. CDR3 DNA sequence: TGTGCCAGCAGTCCCGGGGTCGGGTTCTACGAGCAGTACTTC.

This sequence joins TRBV11-3 and TRBJ2-1; weak D call: TRBD1 (5 bases). This CDR3 has 16 amino acids. The V end lost 1 base, the J end lost 1 base, and 11 bases lay between the germline ends. Looked up from germline, CDR1 is SGHNT and CDR2 is YENEEA. The CDR3 DNA follows: TGTGCCAGCAGCTTAGGTGGGGCTTGGTCCTACAATGAGCAGTTCTTC. It codes for CASSLGGAWSYNEQFF.

This chain joins TRBV24-1 and TRBJ2-7; D perhaps matches TRBD2 (5 bases). Germline-derived CDR1 and CDR2 are KGHDR and SFDVKD. V was trimmed by 6 bases and J by 2 bases, leaving 10 bases between them. The length of the CDR3 is 13 residues. CDR3 bases: TGTGCCACCAGTCGAGGGTCCACCTACGAGCAGTACTTC. It translates to CATSRGSTYEQYF.

There are many counts of this clonotype. The gene calls are TRBV9 and TRBJ2-5; 9 nucleotides line up with TRBD2. V was clipped by 4 bases and J by 1 base; unmatched bases: 14. CDR1 and CDR2 from the germline V gene are SGDLS and YYNGEE. The CDR3 spans 18 residues. CDR3 in amino acids: CASSTSPATSGLQETQYF. For the CDR3, the DNA is TGTGCCAGCAGCACATCCCCAGCGACTAGCGGCCTCCAAGAGACCCAGTACTTC. The full variable domain, its missing parts supplied by reference TRBV9 and TRBJ2-5, is DSGVTQTPKHLITATGQRVTLRCSPRSGDLSVYWYQQSLDQGLQFLIQYYNGEERAKGNILERFSAQQFPDLHSELNLSSLELGDSALYFCASSTSPATSGLQETQYFGPGTRLLVL.

A note on this clonotype: A much larger clone is a single base away; this may be a read error. The chain carries TRBV7-8 and TRBJ2-3; D is ambiguous. The CDR3 length is 15 residues. Germline V lookup: CDR1 SGHVS, CDR2 FQNEAQ. Trimming removed 5 bases from V and 0 bases from J, with 12 bases in between. CDR3 nucleotides: TGTGCCAGCAGCACCTTCCGACTCAGCACAGATACGCAGTATTTT. Encoded protein: CASSTFRLSTDTQYF.

This clonotype was detected ten times or more. This sequence joins TRBV12-3 or TRBV12-4 and TRBJ2-5; 11 nucleotides agree with TRBD1. This CDR3 spans 14 amino acids. Trimming at V came to 7 bases and at J to 5 bases, leaving 6 bases not matched to a gene. The CDR3 DNA reads as TGTGCCAGCACCCGGACAGGGGGCATGGAGACCCAGTACTTC. Its translation: CASTRTGGMETQYF.

This clonotype was counted ten times or more. V gene TRBV20-1 combines with J gene TRBJ2-7; 9 nucleotides match TRBD2. The CDR3 totals 13 residues. Germline V gene sequence: CDR1 DFQATT, CDR2 SNEGSKA (reference sequence). The V segment lost 4 bases and the J segment 3 bases; nucleotides outside the gene matches: 4. CDR3 residues: CSANPSGIYEQYF. Written as DNA, the CDR3 is TGCAGTGCTAACCCTAGCGGGATCTACGAGCAGTACTTC.

The chain recombines TRBV28 with TRBJ1-2; D is unclear. The germline gives CDR1 MDHEN, CDR2 SYDVKM. The CDR3 length is 13 residues. V shed 5 bases and J shed 8 bases, with 15 bases lying between them. In DNA, the CDR3 is TGTGCCAGCAGTGCCGACATCGTCACGGGCTACACCTTC. Translating it yields CASSADIVTGYTF.

The J gene is TRBJ1-2, the V gene TRBV27; TRBD1 agrees at 8 bases. The junction had 5 bases not matched to a gene; V was cut back by 2 bases and J by 6 bases. This CDR3 has 14 amino acids. CDR1 is MNHEY, CDR2 SMNVEV, per germline (reference sequence). The CDR3 DNA is TGTGCCAGCAGTTTAAACAGGGGGGACGATGGCTACACCTTC. It yields the protein CASSLNRGDDGYTF.